This entry is about one T cell receptor (beta chain). This receptor's antigen is unknown. No qualities accompany the bases; no much larger clone lies one base away. These data are taken from a study of blood T cell repertoires in COVID-19 (dated by TCRdb to about 2020). Turning to the overall study: Samples covering the acute and convalescent phases of COVID-19 were provided by collaborators in the United States, Italy and Spain. The material from the prospective study consisted of cDNA or gDNA derived from T cells, B-cell-depleted T cells, or PBMCs. Subjects who had been exposed to COVID-19, were actively infected with it, or had recovered from it provided the deeply sampled blood TCRbeta repertoires that made up the dataset. The repertoires were made available in a free public database intended to serve as a resource for research on the immune response to SARS-CoV-2. Samples came from the ongoing ImmuneRACE study (first 160 participants) plus 1,254 subjects from 6 global collaborators. Nearly every sample came with metadata listing a de-identified subject ID, COVID-19 status, age in years and sex. Where available, HLA class I and class II types were taken from metadata supplied by the sample provider and were not determined by assay-based typing. General study outcomes and caveats: The amount of clinical and demographic metadata varied by source and participant and was provided uncurated.

The CDR3, from cysteine to phenylalanine, totals 17 residues. Only CDR3 DNA is held: 51 bases, read in frame from base 1. Participants in the prospective study were aged roughly 18 to 90 years, lived in over 20 United States geographic areas, and enrolled through a virtual design. To assign participants to cohorts, the prospective study relied on clinical history that participants themselves reported in a screening survey and a study questionnaire. ImmuneRACE Cohort 3 recovered participants were defined by two consecutive negative NP/OP PCR tests, healthcare professional clearance, or symptom resolution. Each participant in the prospective study had whole blood, serum and a nasopharyngeal or oropharyngeal swab collected by mobile phlebotomists. Participants in the prospective study had the option to provide additional blood draws and questionnaires over a roughly two-month period. Prospective study blood samples were shipped either frozen or at room temperature before DNA extraction.

The immunoSEQ Assay, a bias-controlled multiplex PCR, was used to amplify TCRbeta CDR3 regions from genomic DNA. As for the original processing: The number of nucleated cells in each sample was estimated from the amplification of reference gene primers within the assay. To quantify the absolute abundance of each unique TCRbeta CDR3 rearrangement, sequence reads were collapsed and filtered. Productive Simpson clonality was computed per sample as the square root of Simpson's diversity index over productive rearrangements. Not all clones reach the TCRdb copy of this immuneACCESS table, which keeps in-frame sequences only. Checked studies attribute under half of the gap to unresolved V genes and leave the rest unexplained. V and J calls plus clone size are reproduced from that table; the DNA served to infer D and trimming. The sample has more than 200,000 clones on record, around 87% of them singletons. 1.6% of the sample is in the top ten clones.

The sequence is built from TRBV21-1 and TRBJ1-2; the table assigns TRBD1, which was not confirmed against the DNA. TRBV21-1 is classified as a pseudogene. Sequenced: PBMCs or T cells enriched from blood (not recorded which). This sequence was found in a woman aged 45-60 years who had recovered from COVID-19. CDR3 loop: CASSKSGSRSMNYGYTF. The nucleotide sequence is TGTGCCAGCAGTAAAAGTGGGTCCAGGTCGATGAACTATGGCTACACCTTC.